This entry describes one TCR beta chain. Its antigen is currently unknown. The data are from a study of OX40 agonist ivuxolimab in advanced cancers. Study-level information: Each dose-escalation patient presented with hepatocellular carcinoma, melanoma, renal cell or head and neck cancer.

The table came from immunoSEQ multiplex PCR; TCRdb's copy has only in-frame clones and leaves some out. The repertoire consists of 5,500 to 7,000 clones, with 55% to 75% occurring once and the leading ten covering less than 40%. Study-wide results and limits: There were, on average, more expanded clones in CD8+ T cells than in CD4+.

Enrollment shut out patients with autoimmune disease history or systemic immunosuppression. Here the sequenced sample was CD4+ or CD8+ T cells sorted from blood, taken in a trial of the OX40 agonist ivuxolimab. The clonotype comes from an adult with an advanced solid tumor such as melanoma, head and neck, liver or kidney cancer.

In DNA, the CDR3 is TGCGCCAGCAGCCAAGACCGGACAGCTCAGGGCTACACCTTC. Amino acid sequence: CASSQDRTAQGYTF. The chain employs TRBV4-1 and TRBJ1-2; the D gene is possibly TRBD1 (6 bases). V was clipped by 0 bases and J by 8 bases, with 13 bases between them. The CDR3 is made up of 14 amino acids. Germline CDR1 and CDR2: MGHRA and YSYEKL.